These T cell receptor beta chains were read from a single sample in a study of T cell repertoires in cytomegalovirus infection. One entry per CDR3 protein, called by TCRdb with MiXCR from the reads. The sample records approximately 500,000 distinct CDR3 sequences, about 15% being singletons. Material for sequencing was CD8+ T cells from PBMCs. These receptors were collected from a human donor in good health (CMV status not recorded). Some clones in this sample may be carry-over from other donors' samples. The CDR3 runs from the conserved cysteine through the conserved F or W. The order of the fields is J gene, V gene, CDR3 protein.

J gene: TRBJ1-4
V gene: TRBV28
CDR3 protein: CASSLRGVGEKLFF

J gene: TRBJ2-1
V gene: TRBV2
CDR3 protein: CASSEWGLNEQFF

J gene: TRBJ2-7
V gene: TRBV5-5
CDR3 protein: CASSTGQGAPYEQYF

J gene: TRBJ2-7
V gene: TRBV27
CDR3 protein: CASRLGATYEQYF

J gene: TRBJ2-7
V gene: TRBV20-1
CDR3 protein: CSAGQGATYEQYF

J gene: TRBJ2-7
V gene: TRBV28
CDR3 protein: CASSFGGRAYEQYF

J gene: TRBJ1-1
V gene: TRBV7-9
CDR3 protein: CASRYDRGSTEAFF

J gene: TRBJ2-5
V gene: TRBV27
CDR3 protein: CASSYYGFQTPKETQYF

J gene: TRBJ1-5
V gene: TRBV6-1
CDR3 protein: CASSWTGDGNQPQHF

J gene: TRBJ1-1
V gene: TRBV10-2
CDR3 protein: CASSARGEAFF

J gene: TRBJ2-7
V gene: TRBV7-9
CDR3 protein: CASSLEVGNEQYF

J gene: TRBJ2-6
V gene: TRBV9
CDR3 protein: CASGSGSSGANVLTF

J gene: TRBJ1-2
V gene: TRBV19
CDR3 protein: CASIPRTDRRNYGYTF

J gene: TRBJ2-1
V gene: TRBV12-5
CDR3 protein: CASGEAGGEYEQFF

J gene: TRBJ2-5
V gene: TRBV27
CDR3 protein: CASSQGTSGRADWETQYF

J gene: TRBJ2-1
V gene: TRBV5-4
CDR3 protein: CASSSRDANNEQFF

J gene: TRBJ2-6
V gene: TRBV4-1
CDR3 protein: CASSRRQGSSGANVLTF

J gene: TRBJ2-7
V gene: TRBV27
CDR3 protein: CASSSTPTYEQYF

J gene: TRBJ2-5
V gene: TRBV7-3
CDR3 protein: CASSLLVGSETQYF

J gene: TRBJ1-1
V gene: TRBV11-2
CDR3 protein: CASSQHPGYPTEAFF

J gene: TRBJ1-1
V gene: TRBV19
CDR3 protein: CASSPGAGVVLPMNTEAFF

J gene: TRBJ2-5
V gene: TRBV3-1
CDR3 protein: CASSQDGPPPGETQYF

J gene: TRBJ2-1
V gene: TRBV7-3
CDR3 protein: CASSFGGRTSEYNEQFF

J gene: TRBJ2-1
V gene: TRBV3-1
CDR3 protein: CASSQDRGRSNEQFF

J gene: TRBJ2-2
V gene: TRBV14
CDR3 protein: CASSQDFGGAFGFYTGELFF

J gene: TRBJ2-7
V gene: TRBV28
CDR3 protein: CASSNSGQQYEQYF

J gene: TRBJ1-1
V gene: TRBV7-9
CDR3 protein: CASSRRTLEAFF

J gene: TRBJ1-1
V gene: TRBV19
CDR3 protein: CASINEPGLLAEAFF

J gene: TRBJ2-7
V gene: TRBV27
CDR3 protein: CASSLMGSSGRGREQYF

J gene: TRBJ2-5
V gene: TRBV11-2
CDR3 protein: CASSSSEREGLETQYF

J gene: TRBJ1-1
V gene: TRBV14
CDR3 protein: CASSPAGLRLNTEAFF

J gene: TRBJ2-7
V gene: TRBV11-2
CDR3 protein: CASTTRVTASYEQYF

J gene: TRBJ2-1
V gene: TRBV6-1
CDR3 protein: CASSAERGLAGDEQFF

J gene: TRBJ2-5
V gene: TRBV14
CDR3 protein: CASSPRTGGVETQYF

J gene: TRBJ2-1
V gene: TRBV7-2
CDR3 protein: CASSLAGAGEQFF

J gene: TRBJ2-1
V gene: TRBV27
CDR3 protein: CASSLDAHNEQFF

J gene: TRBJ1-3
V gene: TRBV4-2
CDR3 protein: CASSQEGRRPSSGNTIYF

J gene: TRBJ2-7
V gene: TRBV27
CDR3 protein: CASSLERASSYEQYF

J gene: TRBJ2-1
V gene: TRBV4-2
CDR3 protein: CASSQAPPGAYNEQFF

J gene: TRBJ2-7
V gene: TRBV19
CDR3 protein: CASSNAGGTYYEQYF

J gene: TRBJ2-7
V gene: TRBV10-3
CDR3 protein: CAIWLGTHNSEQYF

J gene: TRBJ1-3
V gene: TRBV19
CDR3 protein: CASSPLASGNTIYF

J gene: TRBJ2-7
V gene: TRBV29-1
CDR3 protein: CSVEGLAGRHEQYF

J gene: TRBJ1-1
V gene: TRBV6-5
CDR3 protein: CASSYRGQGAGRTEAFF